What follows are 22 T cell receptor beta chains derived from one specimen sequenced in a study of T cell responses to AZD1222 COVID-19 vaccine. Clones were sequenced by immunoSEQ multiplex PCR, and TCRdb holds only the in-frame ones, with some missing. The sample has 150,000 to 200,000 clones, 85% to 90% seen once; the top ten hold about 6.9%. Sequenced material: peripheral blood, taken on day 0 of AZD1222 vaccination. These receptor sequences come from an adult in good health.

The chain has TRBV10-3 and TRBJ1-4; tentative D call: TRBD1 (5 bases). V dropped 3 bases and J dropped 5 bases, with 16 bases sitting between them. The CDR3 loop spans 16 amino acids. Germline-derived CDR1 and CDR2 are ENHRY and SYGVKD. The CDR3 DNA sequence: TGTGCCATCAGTGACTCCGCCACAGGAAAGAATGAAAAACTGTTTTTT. Its translation is CAISDSATGKNEKLFF.

The genes are TRBV11-1 and TRBJ2-3; D is perhaps TRBD1 or TRBD2 (7 bases each). This CDR3 comprises 15 residues. Per germline, CDR1 SGHAT and CDR2 FQDESV (reference sequence). Trimming took off 4 bases at V and 2 bases at J, with 13 bases between the two ends. CDR3 region: CASSSREGATDTQYF. The DNA for the CDR3 is TGTGCCAGCAGCTCAAGGGAGGGGGCCACAGATACGCAGTATTTT. Combining the CDR3 with reference TRBV11-1 and TRBJ2-3 gives the whole variable domain EAEVAQSPRYKITEKSQAVAFWCDPISGHATLYWYRQILGQGPELLVQFQDESVVDDSQLPKDRFSAERLKGVDSTLKIQPAELGDSAMYLCASSSREGATDTQYFGPGTRLTVL.

The rearrangement links TRBV7-3 to TRBJ2-2; 7 bases are shared with TRBD1. V shed 5 bases, J shed 5 bases, and the junction held 2 bases outside the gene matches. The germline V gene encodes CDR1 SGHTA and CDR2 FQGTGA. This CDR3 spans 13 amino acids. The CDR3 spells CASSVQGTGELFF. CDR3 nucleotide sequence: TGTGCCAGCAGCGTACAGGGGACCGGGGAGCTGTTTTTT.

The J gene is TRBJ1-1, the V gene TRBV12-3 or TRBV12-4; 7 nucleotides agree with TRBD1. Unmatched junction bases numbered 5, after V lost 5 bases and J lost 8 bases. This CDR3 is built from 12 residues. This CDR3 is CASSPGTAEAFF. Here the CDR3 DNA reads TGTGCCAGCAGTCCGGGGACAGCCGAAGCTTTCTTT.

The rearrangement links TRBV6-5 to TRBJ1-5; the match to TRBD1 covers 7 bases. This CDR3 has 14 residues. Trimming cost V 6 bases and J 2 bases; bases outside gene matches: 4. Germline CDR1 reads MNHEY; CDR2 reads SVGAGI. DNA for the CDR3: TGTGCCAGCAGCAACAGGGGCCGCAATCAGCCCCAGCATTTT. As protein: CASSNRGRNQPQHF.

CDR3: CASSLADTIGGAVNEQFF. DNA of the CDR3: TGCGCCAGCAGCTTGGCTGACACAATCGGGGGGGCCGTCAATGAGCAGTTCTTC. V gene TRBV5-1 combines with J gene TRBJ2-1, with 8 bases identical to TRBD2. J was trimmed by 6 bases and V by 0 bases; bases with no gene match: 14. Germline CDR1 SGHRS, CDR2 YFSETQ. The CDR3 is 18 residues long.

The chain combines TRBV5-1 with TRBJ1-1; D perhaps matches TRBD1 (6 bases). The CDR3 runs 16 residues. Trimming pared 0 bases from V and 0 bases from J, leaving 12 bases between. Germline CDR1 reads SGHRS; CDR2 reads YFSETQ. CDR3 coding DNA: TGCGCCAGCAGCTTGGGGGAGACAGGTTTGAACACTGAAGCTTTCTTT. This sequence encodes CASSLGETGLNTEAFF.

Here the CDR3 DNA reads TGTGCCAGCAGTTTCTTGGGTCCTGGGGGTAACACCGGGGAGCTGTTTTTT. As protein: CASSFLGPGGNTGELFF. The chain is built from TRBV27 and TRBJ2-2; D is tentatively TRBD1 or TRBD2 (5 bases each). Trimming pared 3 bases from V and 2 bases from J, leaving 16 bases between. CDR1 and CDR2 (germline): MNHEY, SMNVEV (reference sequence). This CDR3 has 17 amino acids.

This clone occurred a few times. The V and J genes are TRBV3-1 (or the pseudogene TRBV3-2) and TRBJ2-1; D ambiguous. CDR1 and CDR2 from the germline V gene are LGHDT and YNNKEL (reference sequence). CDR3 size: 12 residues. With 2 bases removed from V and 10 bases from J, the gap between germline ends came to 9 bases. CDR3 sequence: CASSQFNREQFF. CDR3 bases: TGTGCCAGCAGCCAATTTAACCGGGAGCAGTTCTTC.

The chain employs TRBV20-1 and TRBJ1-1; D call uncertain. The CDR3 consists of 11 residues. From germline, CDR1 is DFQATT and CDR2 SNEGSKA (reference sequence). V gave up 4 bases and J gave up 2 bases, with 5 bases separating them. The CDR3, as DNA: TGCAGTGCTAAGATAAACACTGAAGCTTTCTTT. Translated: CSAKINTEAFF.

The chain recombines TRBV6-1 with TRBJ1-6, with D unresolved. CDR1 is MNHNS, CDR2 SASEGT, per germline. Trimming removed 3 bases from V and 10 bases from J, with 10 bases in between. The CDR3 runs to 13 residues. CDR3 sequence reads: CASSESWKSPLHF. The CDR3 DNA is TGTGCCAGCAGTGAGTCGTGGAAATCACCCCTCCACTTT.

The genes are TRBV4-1 and TRBJ1-3; D ambiguous. Deletions cut 3 bases from V and 1 base from J, with 7 bases between. The CDR3 spans 14 residues. CDR1 MGHRA and CDR2 YSYEKL come from the germline V gene. The CDR3 sequence: CASSHDGSGNTIYF. The CDR3 bases are TGCGCCAGCAGCCACGACGGGTCTGGAAACACCATATATTTT.

This chain connects TRBV5-6 to TRBJ2-5; 7 positions match TRBD1. The CDR3 spans 14 residues. V dropped 0 bases and J dropped 5; count of bases not matched to a gene: 4. Germline V gives CDR1 SGHDT, CDR2 YYEEEE. CDR3 sequence reads: CASSLAEGAETQYF. In DNA, the CDR3 is TGTGCCAGCAGCTTGGCCGAGGGGGCGGAGACCCAGTACTTC.

The genes are TRBV7-2 and TRBJ1-2, with 11 bases matching TRBD1. Germline V CDR1 and CDR2: SGHTA, FQGNSA. The CDR3 totals 15 residues. V dropped 5 bases and J dropped 2; count of bases not matched to a gene: 4. CDR3 nucleotide sequence: TGTGCCAGCAGCCCCCGGGACAGGGGGAACTATGGCTACACCTTC. This gives the protein CASSPRDRGNYGYTF.

The V gene is TRBV5-1, the J gene TRBJ2-7; 9 positions match TRBD1. Germline V lookup: CDR1 SGHRS, CDR2 YFSETQ. The CDR3 sequence is 14 residues long. V was pared by 3 bases and J by 3 bases, with 4 bases of the junction left unmatched. The CDR3 DNA reads as TGCGCCAGCAGCTGGGGACAGGGATTCTACGAGCAGTACTTC. It specifies CASSWGQGFYEQYF.

The V gene is TRBV5-1, the J gene TRBJ2-5, with TRBD1 matching over 7 bases. In germline, CDR1 is SGHRS, CDR2 YFSETQ. The CDR3 runs to 16 residues. With V trimmed by 0 bases and J by 1 base, 6 bases remained unmatched. The CDR3 DNA is TGCGCCAGCAGCTTGGGAGGGGGCGCCGGCCAAGAGACCCAGTACTTC. It is translated as CASSLGGGAGQETQYF.

The CDR3 sequence: CASRTKTRQTRLNTGELFF. The CDR3 DNA follows: TGTGCCAGCAGAACTAAAACAAGACAGACCCGACTTAACACCGGGGAGCTGTTTTTT. The chain joins TRBV28 to TRBJ2-2; TRBD1 might be the D (5 bases). Trimming stripped 6 bases from V and 2 bases from J, with 25 bases between. Germline-derived CDR1 and CDR2 are MDHEN and SYDVKM. The CDR3 length is 19 residues.

The chain uses TRBV10-3 and TRBJ1-2; D might be TRBD1 (6 bases). Deletions cut 2 bases from V and 0 bases from J, with 7 bases between. There are 14 residues in the CDR3. CDR1 and CDR2 (germline): ENHRY, SYGVKD. CDR3 residues: CAISEGQSNYGYTF. The CDR3 bases are TGTGCCATCAGTGAGGGACAGTCTAACTATGGCTACACCTTC.

This clone showed up just a few times. Within the sample, other DNA sequences also encode this same CDR3. The chain is built from TRBV7-2 and TRBJ1-3, with no clear D. Germline loops: CDR1 SGHTA, CDR2 FQGNSA. The CDR3 loop spans 13 amino acids. V was trimmed by 4 bases and J by 0 bases, leaving 4 bases between them. CDR3 residues: CASSSSSGNTIYF. CDR3 nucleotides: TGTGCCAGCAGCTCATCCTCTGGAAACACCATATATTTT.

This clone appeared once. This chain joins TRBV28 and TRBJ1-6; 7 nucleotides agree with TRBD1. J lost 6 bases, V lost 1 base, and 12 bases had no gene match. The CDR3 has 18 amino acids. Germline values: CDR1 MDHEN, CDR2 SYDVKM. The DNA for the CDR3 is TGTGCCAGCAGTTTATTGGAGACCGGGACAGACTTTAATTCACCCCTCCACTTT. Its translation is CASSLLETGTDFNSPLHF. The whole variable domain, filled in from reference TRBV28 and TRBJ1-6, reads DVKVTQSSRYLVKRTGEKVFLECVQDMDHENMFWYRQDPGLGLRLIYFSYDVKMKEKGDIPEGYSVSREKKERFSLILESASTNQTSMYLCASSLLETGTDFNSPLHFGNGTRLTVT.

J is TRBJ2-1 and V is TRBV13, with 8 bases matching TRBD2. V gave up 9 bases and J gave up 4 bases; unmatched junction bases: 8. The CDR3 is 14 residues long. CDR1 and CDR2 from the germline V gene are PRHDT and FYEKMQ (reference sequence). CDR3 nucleotide sequence: TGTGCCAGTGGGGGGGCTAGCGGGTACAATGAGCAGTTCTTC. Translation gives CASGGASGYNEQFF.

The chain carries TRBV9 and TRBJ1-2; possible D gene TRBD1, 6 bases. The CDR3 covers 15 residues. The germline V gene has CDR1 SGDLS and CDR2 YYNGEE. V was trimmed by 6 bases and J by 2 bases, leaving 17 bases between them. The CDR3 loop is CASTRVNRENYGYTF. CDR3 bases: TGTGCCAGCACCAGGGTTAACAGGGAAAACTATGGCTACACCTTC. Together with reference TRBV9 and TRBJ1-2, the CDR3 gives the full variable domain: DSGVTQTPKHLITATGQRVTLRCSPRSGDLSVYWYQQSLDQGLQFLIQYYNGEERAKGNILERFSAQQFPDLHSELNLSSLELGDSALYFCASTRVNRENYGYTFGSGTRLTVV.